The rows below give T cell receptor beta chains drawn from one sample of a study of blood T cell repertoires in COVID-19. Here immunoSEQ multiplex PCR was the method, and the copy in TCRdb shows in-frame clones only, minus some. In the table there are 160,000 or so clones, approximately 86% of which are singletons. Sequenced input: PBMCs or T cells enriched from blood (not recorded which). All receptors come from a man aged 60-69 years who had recovered from COVID-19. CDR3s include the opening cysteine and the closing phenylalanine or tryptophan. D genes are given only for firm matches. Not all rows give a size; the values are once, few, many and, for expanded clones, a class.

TRBV9	NA	TRBJ1-6	TRBD1	CASSLRDSHNSPLHF	TGTGCCAGCAGCCTACGGGACAGCCATAATTCACCCCTCCACTTT
TRBV28	NA	TRBJ2-1	TRBD1	CASSKDRGRYNEQFF	TGTGCCAGCAGTAAGGACAGGGGGAGGTACAATGAGCAGTTCTTC
TRBV5-1	few	TRBJ2-3	TRBD2	CASSSDLAGGTDTQYF	TGCGCCAGCAGCTCTGATCTAGCGGGCGGGACAGATACGCAGTATTTT
TRBV10-1	NA	TRBJ1-3	NA	CASSEIFSGAGNTIYF	TGCGCCAGCAGTGAGATATTCTCAGGGGCAGGAAACACCATATATTTT
TRBV19	few	TRBJ2-7	TRBD1	CASSARQGHEQYF	TGTGCCAGTAGTGCCCGACAGGGACACGAGCAGTACTTC
TRBV2	NA	TRBJ2-3	NA	CASSEDRQLWGADTQYF	TGTGCCAGCAGTGAGGACAGGCAGCTTTGGGGGGCAGATACGCAGTATTTT
TRBV28	NA	TRBJ2-2	TRBD2	CASRTSGNTGELFF	TGTGCCAGCCGGACTAGCGGGAACACCGGGGAGCTGTTTTTT
TRBV2	NA	TRBJ1-1	NA	CASSEATAGVMNTEAFF	TGTGCCAGCAGTGAAGCGACGGCGGGGGTCATGAACACTGAAGCTTTCTTT
TRBV6-6	NA	TRBJ1-5	TRBD1	CASSSTGGYNQPQHF	TGTGCCAGCAGTTCTACAGGGGGTTACAATCAGCCCCAGCATTTT
TRBV30	NA	TRBJ1-6	NA	CAWKYEAKSSPLHF	TGTGCCTGGAAATACGAGGCTAAGAGTTCACCCCTCCACTTT
TRBV11-2	NA	TRBJ1-1	TRBD1	CASSLHRGGTANTEAFF	TGTGCCAGCAGCTTACATCGGGGGGGGACAGCGAACACTGAAGCTTTCTTT
TRBV6-5	NA	TRBJ1-5	NA	CASSYLQGYQPQHF	TGTGCCAGCAGTTACCTCCAGGGCTATCAGCCCCAGCATTTT
TRBV12-5	NA	TRBJ2-2	NA	CASGLVLSRPGELFF	TGTGCTAGTGGTTTGGTACTTTCGAGGCCCGGGGAGCTGTTTTTT
TRBV5-6	NA	TRBJ2-1	TRBD2	CASSLGLAGVDSYNEQFF	TGTGCCAGCAGCTTGGGACTAGCGGGAGTGGACTCCTACAATGAGCAGTTCTTC
TRBV7-9	NA	TRBJ1-3	TRBD1	CASSPQLWTGSVGTIYF	TGTGCCAGCAGCCCTCAACTATGGACAGGGAGTGTAGGCACCATATATTTT
TRBV28	NA	TRBJ1-1	NA	CASIVPNTEAFF	TGTGCCAGTATTGTCCCGAACACTGAAGCTTTCTTT
TRBV28	few	TRBJ2-7	TRBD2	CATGSSGSSYEQYF	TGTGCCACTGGATCTAGCGGCTCCTCCTACGAGCAGTACTTC
TRBV6-5	NA	TRBJ1-2	TRBD1	CASRATGEWQGYTF	TGTGCCAGCAGAGCGACAGGGGAGTGGCAAGGCTACACCTTC
TRBV7-9	NA	TRBJ1-2	NA	CASSFGRVYGYTF	TGTGCCAGCAGCTTCGGCAGGGTTTATGGCTACACCTTC
TRBV5-4	once	TRBJ2-1	NA	CASSQTGLSYNEQFF	TGTGCCAGCAGCCAGACAGGACTCTCCTACAATGAGCAGTTCTTC
TRBV9	few	TRBJ2-7	TRBD2	CASSASAGGWSEQYF	TGTGCCAGCAGCGCATCAGCGGGGGGCTGGAGCGAGCAGTACTTC
TRBV7-9	once	TRBJ1-4	TRBD1	CASSSGTGGEKLFF	TGTGCCAGCAGCTCCGGGACAGGGGGCGAAAAACTGTTTTTT
TRBV2	NA	TRBJ2-7	NA	CASNSQGQSSYEQYF	TGTGCCAGCAATAGCCAGGGGCAAAGCTCCTACGAGCAGTACTTC
TRBV18	NA	TRBJ1-1	NA	CASSPPRSGAFF	TGTGCCAGCTCACCACCGAGGAGCGGAGCTTTCTTT
TRBV5-8	NA	TRBJ2-7	TRBD1	CASSSGTAQVEQYF	TGTGCCAGCAGCTCCGGGACAGCCCAAGTCGAGCAGTACTTC
TRBV28	few	TRBJ2-3	NA	CASSLANGAGRADTQYF	TGTGCCAGCAGTTTAGCAAATGGGGCGGGAAGAGCAGATACGCAGTATTTT
TRBV5-1	few	TRBJ2-7	TRBD1	CASSGVGQRVSSYEQYF	TGCGCCAGCAGCGGGGTGGGACAGAGGGTTTCCTCCTACGAGCAGTACTTC
TRBV5-1	NA	TRBJ1-1	NA	CASSLSRVTNTEAFF	TGCGCCAGCAGCTTGTCGAGGGTAACGAACACTGAAGCTTTCTTT
TRBV6-5	NA	TRBJ2-5	NA	CASIGGIRETQYF	TGTGCCAGCATTGGAGGGATTCGAGAGACCCAGTACTTC
TRBV3-1/TRBV3-2	NA	TRBJ1-2	TRBD1	CASSQGGGSGGYTF	TGTGCCAGCAGCCAAGGAGGGGGCTCGGGCGGCTACACCTTC
TRBV7-3	NA	TRBJ2-2	TRBD1	CASSPRQGGTGELFF	TGTGCCAGCAGCCCTCGACAGGGTGGCACCGGGGAGCTGTTTTTT
TRBV6-5	NA	TRBJ1-1	TRBD1	CASSYSDRAFF	TGTGCCAGCAGTTACTCGGACAGGGCTTTCTTT
TRBV7-2	few	TRBJ2-1	NA	CASSLGPTGAGNEQFF	TGTGCCAGCAGCTTAGGTCCTACGGGAGCTGGCAATGAGCAGTTCTTC